The rows below give T cell receptor beta chains drawn from one sample of a study of T cells in Graves' hyperthyroidism and ophthalmopathy. TCRdb independently ran MiXCR on the multiplex PCR reads; one entry per CDR3 protein. The sample yields some 550,000 distinct CDR3 sequences, roughly 20% seen once. Sequencing was carried out using blood. The origin of the receptors is a man aged 18 to 35 with Graves' hyperthyroidism. The CDR3 runs from the conserved cysteine through the conserved F or W. A D gene is named only where the DNA matches it firmly. Clone size, where shown, is once, few, many, or a class for clones that have expanded.

v_gene	abundance	j_gene	d_gene	CDR3nt	CDR3aa
TRBV12-3/TRBV12-4	many	TRBJ1-2	TRBD1	TGTGCCAGCAGTTTAGGAGACAGGGGGCTTGGTGGCTACACCTTC	CASSLGDRGLGGYTF
TRBV6-2/TRBV6-3	once	TRBJ2-5	.	TGTGCCAGCAGTTCCTTTTGGGGACAAGAGACCCAGTACTTC	CASSSFWGQETQYF
TRBV5-1	many	TRBJ1-1	.	TGCGCCAGCAGTGAACAGACAACAGGGAGCCCTGAAGCTTTCTTT	CASSEQTTGSPEAFF
TRBV6-2/TRBV6-3	many	TRBJ2-7	.	TGTGCCAGCAGTTACGCTGACAGATACGAGCAGTACTTC	CASSYADRYEQYF
TRBV4-1	.	TRBJ2-5	TRBD1	TGCGCCAGCAGCCAAGACAGGGGGCGCAAGACCCAGTACTTC	CASSQDRGRKTQYF
TRBV19	many	TRBJ1-3	.	TGTGCCAGTCGGCCGCGGCGACAGGAGGCGGGAAACACCATATATTTT	CASRPRRQEAGNTIYF
TRBV12-3/TRBV12-4	many	TRBJ1-1	.	TGTGCCAGCAGTTTAACCAGATCGACTGAAGCTTTCTTT	CASSLTRSTEAFF
TRBV6-5	many	TRBJ2-5	TRBD2	TGTGCCAGCATCCCGATAGCTAGCGGGGGGGCGGGGGAGACCCAGTACTTC	CASIPIASGGAGETQYF
TRBV4-1	.	TRBJ2-5	.	TGCGCCAGCAGCCTTCTTCTTTATCAAGAGACCCAGTACTTC	CASSLLLYQETQYF
TRBV28	many	TRBJ1-2	.	TGTGCCAGCAGTCTCTTCTCCCCCGGGGGCGGCTACACCTTC	CASSLFSPGGGYTF
TRBV27	few	TRBJ2-4	.	TGTGCCAGCAGTTTGAAGGCCAAAAACATTAAGTACTTC	CASSLKAKNIKYF
TRBV12-3/TRBV12-4	many	TRBJ1-3	.	TGTGCCAGCAGTTTAGCTGGAATGGAAAACACCATATATTTT	CASSLAGMENTIYF
TRBV5-1	few	TRBJ2-2	.	TGCGCCAGCAGCTTGAACCCAGGGGCCGCTACCGGGGAGCTGTTTTTT	CASSLNPGAATGELFF
TRBV20-1	many	TRBJ1-2	TRBD1	TGCAGTGCTAGAGATCGGGCGGAGGGGGCAAGCTATGGCTACACCTTC	CSARDRAEGASYGYTF
TRBV13	few	TRBJ1-6	.	TGTGCCAGCAGAGGTTCTGACAGGACCAATTCACCCCTCCACTTT	CASRGSDRTNSPLHF
TRBV28	many	TRBJ2-5	TRBD2	TGTGCCAGCAGTTACAAGCGGGGGCAAGAGACCCAGTACTTC	CASSYKRGQETQYF
TRBV6-2/TRBV6-3	many	TRBJ1-1	TRBD1	TGTGCCAGCAGTTACTCGAAGTGGACAGGGCCCTCTGAGGACACTGAAGCTTTCTTT	CASSYSKWTGPSEDTEAFF
TRBV11-2	many	TRBJ1-3	TRBD1	TGTGCCAGCAGCTGGGACAGCGGAAACACCATATATTTT	CASSWDSGNTIYF
TRBV7-2	.	TRBJ1-1	.	TGTGCCAGCAGCGGGTCCAGGGTCATGAACACTGAAGCTTTCTTT	CASSGSRVMNTEAFF
TRBV6-1	few	TRBJ1-1	.	TGTGCCAGCAGTGAAGCGTCAGGGTCCACTGAAGCTTTCTTT	CASSEASGSTEAFF
TRBV14	.	TRBJ2-7	TRBD1	TGTGCCAGCAGCCAAGGGCGAAGGACAGGGAACTACGAGCAGTACTTC	CASSQGRRTGNYEQYF
TRBV12-3/TRBV12-4	.	TRBJ2-2	.	TGTGCCAGCAGTTTAGTGTGGGCCGGGGAGCTGTTTTTT	CASSLVWAGELFF
TRBV4-1	few	TRBJ2-2	TRBD2	TGCGCCAGCAGCCAATACGGAACCCGGGGGGGGAACACCGGGGAGCTGTTTTTT	CASSQYGTRGGNTGELFF
TRBV20-1	.	TRBJ2-2	TRBD1	TGCAGTGCTCCGCCGGGACAGGGGAACACCGGGGAGCTGTTTTTT	CSAPPGQGNTGELFF
TRBV6-1	.	TRBJ2-7	TRBD1	TGTGCCAGCAGTCGACAGGGCTCAAGCTACTACGAGCAGTACTTC	CASSRQGSSYYEQYF
TRBV12-3/TRBV12-4	.	TRBJ2-2	TRBD1	TGCGCCAGCGCCCATTCCGGGACAGGGGCCACCGGGGAGCTGTTTTTT	CASAHSGTGATGELFF
TRBV20-1	few	TRBJ2-5	TRBD1	TGCAGTGCTGTAACCCGAAGACAGGGGGCGCGGGAGACCCAGTACTTC	CSAVTRRQGARETQYF
TRBV15	many	TRBJ2-7	.	TGTGCCACCAGCAGAGACCTAGATACCAACTACGAGCAGTACTTC	CATSRDLDTNYEQYF
TRBV28	many	TRBJ2-7	TRBD1	TGTGCCAGCAGTCCCCTTCATACAGGGGGCAGGTACGAGCAGTACTTC	CASSPLHTGGRYEQYF
TRBV11-2	.	TRBJ2-2	.	TGTGCCAGCAGCAAGGGGCGATCCGGGGAGCTGTTTTTT	CASSKGRSGELFF
TRBV12-3/TRBV12-4	.	TRBJ2-2	.	TGTGCCAGCGCCCCCGGGAGTACTGGACGGGCAACCGGGGAGCTGTTTTTT	CASAPGSTGRATGELFF
TRBV13	few	TRBJ2-2	TRBD1	TGTGCCAGCAGCTCACTACTCCGGACAGGGACCGGGGAGCTGTTTTTT	CASSSLLRTGTGELFF
TRBV20-1	many	TRBJ2-7	TRBD2	TGCAGCGCCCGACTCGGTAGCGGGGGGGCTTACGAGCAGTACTTC	CSARLGSGGAYEQYF
TRBV11-2	few	TRBJ1-3	.	TGTGCCAGCAGCTCCATGGGGGCTGGAAACACCATATATTTT	CASSSMGAGNTIYF
TRBV12-3/TRBV12-4	.	TRBJ2-3	.	TGTGCCAGCAGTTTAGGGCTGGGTAGTATTGCGCAGTATTTT	CASSLGLGSIAQYF
TRBV20-1	many	TRBJ1-2	.	TGCAGTGCCTCGGGGCACGGCTACACCTTC	CSASGHGYTF
TRBV13	many	TRBJ2-7	.	TGTGCCAGCAGCTCGACCGGGAGCTCCTACGAGCAGTACTTC	CASSSTGSSYEQYF
TRBV10-1	many	TRBJ1-1	TRBD1	TGCGCCAGCAGTGAGTCGGGACAGGGGGTGACTGAAGCTTTCTTT	CASSESGQGVTEAFF
TRBV6-1	.	TRBJ1-5	.	TGTGCCAGCACTAAGACAGGAGAAGGCAATCAGCCCCAGCATTTT	CASTKTGEGNQPQHF
TRBV7-6	.	TRBJ2-5	.	TGTGCCAGCAGCTTGGGGGGGGGCCCCACGGAGACCCAGTACTTC	CASSLGGGPTETQYF
TRBV20-1	many	TRBJ1-2	.	TGCAGTGCTCTTTCCCCCGCCCCTGACTATGGCTACACCTTC	CSALSPAPDYGYTF
TRBV6-5	few	TRBJ2-7	.	TGTGCCAGCAGTTATCATGTCTCCTACGAGCAGTACTTC	CASSYHVSYEQYF